These 30 T cell receptor beta chains share one sample of origin, sequenced in a study of glioma-infiltrating T cells after dendritic cell vaccination. Sequenced by immunoSEQ multiplex PCR; TCRdb stores in-frame clones only, minus some. The table has tens of thousands of clones, 81% seen once; the top ten hold 2.1%. The sample's time point: after dendritic cell vaccination, including at tumor progression/relapse. The sample in question was blood, obtained after dendritic cell vaccination. The receptors were sampled from a human donor with glioblastoma.

The V call is TRBV18, the J call TRBJ1-5, with unresolved D. The V end was cut by 2 bases, the J end by 7 bases, with 15 bases between. CDR1 KGHSH and CDR2 LQKENI come from the germline V gene. This CDR3 region has 15 residues. In DNA, the CDR3 is TGTGCCAGCTCACCATCGTCGGCGGGTGGACAGCCCCAGCATTTT. This encodes CASSPSSAGGQPQHF.

The rearrangement joins TRBV27 to TRBJ1-1, with D possibly TRBD1 on 5 matching bases. CDR1 and CDR2 from the germline V gene are MNHEY and SMNVEV (reference sequence). V dropped 2 bases and J dropped 3 bases, with 16 bases sitting between them. The CDR3 runs to 16 residues. The CDR3 nucleotides read TGTGCCAGCAGTTTACAGGGCGTTGGTAGGGACACTGAAGCTTTCTTT. This codes for CASSLQGVGRDTEAFF.

This clone was picked up a small number of times. The chain couples TRBV6-1 to TRBJ1-4, with D uncertain. The germline CDR1 and CDR2 sequences are MNHNS and SASEGT. Trimming took off 6 bases at V and 5 bases at J, with 13 bases between the two ends. The CDR3 is 14 amino acids. In DNA, the CDR3 is TGTGCCAGCAGAGATTACGGGAGAAATGAAAAACTGTTTTTT. This translates into CASRDYGRNEKLFF.

The chain is built from TRBV27 and TRBJ2-3, with D unclear. In germline, CDR1 is MNHEY, CDR2 SMNVEV (reference sequence). The length of the CDR3 is 13 residues. V was clipped by 7 bases and J by 2 bases, with 10 bases between them. The CDR3 region has the DNA TGTGCCAGCACCCTAGGCCTCACAGATACGCAGTATTTT. This translates into CASTLGLTDTQYF.

The chain is built from TRBV6-5 and TRBJ2-1; weak D call: TRBD1 (5 bases). The germline gives CDR1 MNHEY, CDR2 SVGAGI. V was cut by 5 bases and J by 15 bases, with 20 bases left in between. The CDR3 consists of 13 residues. CDR3 residues: CASSPLGQGKPFF. The CDR3, as DNA: TGTGCCAGCAGTCCCCTCGGGCAGGGTAAGCCGTTCTTC.

The chain has TRBV19 and TRBJ1-3; D is undetermined. The CDR3 loop spans 14 amino acids. Germline CDR1 reads LNHDA; CDR2 reads SQIVND (reference sequence). The germline V and J ends were trimmed by 9 bases and 0 bases, with 12 bases remaining between them. CDR3 protein: CASGKLDSGNTIYF. In DNA form, the CDR3 reads TGTGCCAGCGGGAAACTCGACTCTGGAAACACCATATATTTT.

The genes are TRBV28 and TRBJ1-5; D unclear. Trimming stripped 5 bases from V and 2 bases from J, with 16 bases between. There are 16 residues in the CDR3. Germline CDR1 and CDR2: MDHEN and SYDVKM. CDR3 sequence: CASSAFRPGGNQPQHF. The CDR3 bases are TGTGCCAGCAGTGCCTTTAGACCGGGAGGCAATCAGCCCCAGCATTTT.

V is TRBV7-8 and J is TRBJ1-5, with TRBD1 identical over 7 bases. The V gene's germline CDR1 is SGHVS and CDR2 FQNEAQ. There are 17 residues in the CDR3. J was trimmed by 4 bases and V by 5 bases; bases with no gene match: 14. The chain's CDR3 is CASSTRRGGVQNQPQHF. CDR3 nucleotides: TGTGCCAGCAGCACTAGGCGAGGGGGCGTTCAAAATCAGCCCCAGCATTTT.

The chain uses TRBV5-5 and TRBJ2-2; D is perhaps TRBD2 (6 bases). Germline V lookup: CDR1 SGHKS, CDR2 YYEKEE (reference sequence). V was clipped by 1 base and J by 5 bases, with 12 bases between them. The CDR3 length is 15 residues. The CDR3 nucleotides read TGTGCCAGCAGCTTGAGGCGGGGTGTAACCGGGGAGCTGTTTTTT. Its translation: CASSLRRGVTGELFF.

The chain joins TRBV11-2 to TRBJ2-1, with 11 bases matching TRBD2. With V trimmed by 5 bases and J by 13 bases, 16 bases remained unmatched. The germline V gene has CDR1 SGHAT and CDR2 FQNNGV. This CDR3 region has 16 residues. The CDR3 DNA reads TGTGCCAGCAGCCCCACCGGGCTTAGCGGGGGGGGAGGCCAGTTCTTC. Residues: CASSPTGLSGGGGQFF.

The V and J genes are TRBV6-5 and TRBJ1-5; D might be TRBD1 (6 bases). V lost 0 bases and J lost 2, with 11 bases in between. This CDR3 has 16 amino acids. CDR1 is MNHEY, CDR2 SVGAGI, per germline. This CDR3 reads CASSYSGRGGNQPQHF. In DNA, the CDR3 is TGTGCCAGCAGTTACTCTGGCAGGGGTGGCAATCAGCCCCAGCATTTT.

The sample holds one count of this clone. Other DNA sequences in the sample encode the same CDR3. This chain links TRBV18 with TRBJ2-5, with 11 positions matching TRBD1. V trimming: 3 bases; J trimming: 3 bases; junction bases outside the gene matches: 3. The CDR3 is 15 residues long. Per germline, CDR1 KGHSH and CDR2 LQKENI. CDR3 in DNA: TGTGCCAGCTCACCCAGGACAGGGGGCGAAGAGACCCAGTACTTC. Its protein is CASSPRTGGEETQYF.

The chain employs TRBV30 and TRBJ1-3; D remains ambiguous. CDR3 size: 13 residues. The germline V and J ends were trimmed by 5 bases and 2 bases, with 10 bases remaining between them. CDR1 is GTSNPN and CDR2 is SVGIG in the germline V gene (reference sequence). The CDR3 nucleotides read TGTGCCTGGTCCCAGGAGGCTGGAAACACCATATATTTT. As protein: CAWSQEAGNTIYF.

The chain couples TRBV2 to TRBJ2-1; tentative D call: TRBD2 (7 bases). Germline V gene data show CDR1 as SNHLY and CDR2 as FYNNEI. The CDR3 contains 15 residues. Trimming pared 8 bases from V and 6 bases from J, leaving 20 bases between. The CDR3 loop is CASGGGGGGGNEQFF. The DNA of the CDR3 is TGTGCCAGCGGTGGGGGAGGAGGGGGGGGCAATGAGCAGTTCTTC.

In this sample, this clone turned up once. This chain links TRBV10-3 with TRBJ1-2; TRBD1 agrees at 12 bases. Germline assignment: CDR1 ENHRY and CDR2 SYGVKD. The CDR3 spans 16 residues. After removal of 7 bases from V and 6 bases from J, the junction contained 12 bases not matched to a gene. CDR3 amino acids: CAIMSMGQGASDGYTF. For the CDR3, the DNA is TGTGCCATCATGTCGATGGGACAGGGGGCTTCTGATGGCTACACCTTC.

This clone has a handful of counts. The genes are TRBV30 and TRBJ2-7; unclear D gene. Germline assignment: CDR1 GTSNPN and CDR2 SVGIG (reference sequence). Between the trimmed V and J ends, which lost 0 bases and 5 bases, there was a span of 11 bases. This CDR3 is built from 13 residues. The DNA of the CDR3 is TGTGCCTGGAGTGTAGGTCGGAGAAACGAGCAGTACGTC. Its protein product is CAWSVGRRNEQYV.

This chain connects TRBV7-8 to TRBJ2-5; 14 bases line up with TRBD2. The V segment lost 3 bases and the J segment 4 bases; nucleotides outside the gene matches: 7. Germline CDR1 and CDR2: SGHVS and FQNEAQ. This CDR3 has 17 amino acids. The CDR3 coding sequence is TGTGCCAGCAGCTTCCCCCCGACTAGCGGGAGGGTAGAGACCCAGTACTTC. Amino acids: CASSFPPTSGRVETQYF.

A single count supports this clone. J is TRBJ2-3 and V is TRBV9; possibly TRBD2 for D (5 bases). This CDR3 spans 14 amino acids. Trimming stripped 2 bases from V and 4 bases from J, with 11 bases between. The V gene's germline CDR1 is SGDLS and CDR2 YYNGEE. Here the CDR3 reads CASSVDYAADTQYF. CDR3 nucleotides: TGTGCCAGCAGCGTCGACTACGCGGCAGATACGCAGTATTTT. Based on the CDR3 plus reference TRBV9 and TRBJ2-3, the full variable domain is DSGVTQTPKHLITATGQRVTLRCSPRSGDLSVYWYQQSLDQGLQFLIQYYNGEERAKGNILERFSAQQFPDLHSELNLSSLELGDSALYFCASSVDYAADTQYFGPGTRLTVL.

Only a few counts were recorded for this clone. The junction departs from the called germline gene at one end, perhaps through a read error. The chain has TRBV6-5 and TRBJ2-1, with D tentatively TRBD1 (6 bases). Germline CDR1 reads MNHEY; CDR2 reads SVGAGI. The CDR3 has 13 amino acids. This chain's CDR3 is CASSDSDRSEQFF. The CDR3, as DNA: TGTGCCAGCAGTGACTCTGACAGGTCTGAGCAGTTCTTC.

The chain employs TRBV9 and TRBJ2-2, with TRBD2 matching over 8 bases. The CDR3 length is 21 residues. Germline lookup yields CDR1 SGDLS and CDR2 YYNGEE. J lost 4 bases, V lost 3 bases, and 23 bases had no gene match. This chain's CDR3 is CASSAGGGRPLPATVTGELFF. CDR3 DNA sequence: TGTGCCAGCAGCGCCGGCGGGGGGAGGCCGCTTCCTGCTACGGTCACCGGGGAGCTGTTTTTT.

This chain uses TRBV11-3 with TRBJ2-7; 7 bases agree with TRBD2. Germline lookup yields CDR1 SGHNT and CDR2 YENEEA. The CDR3 loop spans 13 amino acids. V trimming: 8 bases; J trimming: 4 bases; junction bases outside the gene matches: 8. The CDR3 DNA reads TGTGCCAGCCGACGGGGGGTTTATTACGAGCAGTACTTC. It translates to CASRRGVYYEQYF.

This rearrangement joins TRBV6-5 to TRBJ1-3; no clear D. The CDR3 runs to 13 residues. Germline-derived CDR1 and CDR2 are MNHEY and SVGAGI. V was trimmed by 8 bases and J by 2 bases, leaving 10 bases between them. CDR3 nucleotide sequence: TGTGCCAGCGTCGGACTGACTGGAAACACCATATATTTT. This sequence encodes CASVGLTGNTIYF.

This chain uses TRBV29-1 with TRBJ2-3; 7 positions agree with TRBD1. V shed 5 bases and J 2 bases; nucleotides not matched to a gene: 10. CDR3 length equals 15 residues. CDR1 and CDR2 (germline): SQVTM, ANQGSEA. CDR3 loop: CSVPKQGTFTDTQYF. The DNA for the CDR3 is TGCAGCGTTCCTAAACAGGGGACATTCACAGATACGCAGTATTTT.

This clone showed up just a few times. The CDR3 here is CASSQTGDYNEQFF. The CDR3 coding sequence is TGTGCCAGCAGCCAGACAGGGGACTACAATGAGCAGTTCTTC. The J gene is TRBJ2-1, the V gene TRBV7-8; 8 positions match TRBD1. Trimming cost V 5 bases and J 3 bases; bases outside gene matches: 3. The CDR3 runs to 14 residues. Per the germline V gene, CDR1 is SGHVS and CDR2 is FQNEAQ.

The table lists this clone with a few counts. The chain is built from TRBV5-6 and TRBJ2-3, with TRBD2 matching over 13 bases. CDR3 length: 16 residues. The J segment lost 9 bases and the V segment lost 0 bases, leaving 7 bases of the junction unmatched. CDR1 is SGHDT and CDR2 is YYEEEE in the germline V gene. CDR3 loop: CASSLGTSGSSLTQYF. DNA of the CDR3: TGTGCCAGCAGCTTGGGGACTAGCGGGAGCTCTTTAACGCAGTATTTT.

The V call is TRBV5-1, the J call TRBJ1-2, with 8 bases identical to TRBD1. The CDR3 runs 15 residues. The germline CDR1 and CDR2 sequences are SGHRS and YFSETQ. Unmatched junction bases numbered 3, after V lost 0 bases and J lost 2 bases. CDR3 DNA sequence: TGCGCCAGCAGCTTGGTGGGACAGGCAAACTATGGCTACACCTTC. It translates to CASSLVGQANYGYTF.

The chain carries TRBV5-6 and TRBJ1-3; TRBD1 is a possible D gene (6 bases). The CDR3 sequence is 17 residues long. CDR1 SGHDT and CDR2 YYEEEE come from the germline V gene. The V end was cut by 3 bases, the J end by 1 base, with 17 bases between. CDR3 region: CASSSQIGQTSGNTIYF. The CDR3 nucleotides read TGTGCCAGCAGCTCTCAGATAGGACAGACATCTGGAAACACCATATATTTT.

This clone was counted once. This chain links TRBV6-1 with TRBJ1-1, with TRBD1 matching over 7 bases. V lost 1 base to trimming and J lost 0 bases; unmatched junction nucleotides: 8. This CDR3 region has 17 residues. Germline V gene sequence: CDR1 MNHNS, CDR2 SASEGT. The DNA of the CDR3 is TGTGCCAGCAGTGAAGATAGCAGGGGGTTCATGAACACTGAAGCTTTCTTT. This gives the protein CASSEDSRGFMNTEAFF.

The V gene is TRBV7-9, the J gene TRBJ1-4, with 9 bases matching TRBD1. The CDR3 has 15 residues. Germline lookup yields CDR1 SEHNR and CDR2 FQNEAQ (reference sequence). V was pared by 5 bases and J by 8 bases, with 9 bases of the junction left unmatched. CDR3 sequence (DNA): TGTGCCAGCAGCAACTGGACAGGGGTCGAGGAAAAACTGTTTTTT. This translates into CASSNWTGVEEKLFF.

The chain has TRBV27 and TRBJ1-5; D unclear. The ends were cut back, 2 bases at V and 7 bases at J, with 12 bases in the middle. Per the germline V gene, CDR1 is MNHEY and CDR2 is SMNVEV (reference sequence). The CDR3 spans 14 residues. The CDR3 sequence: CASSLGPGGQPQHF. The CDR3 region has the DNA TGTGCCAGCAGTTTAGGACCGGGAGGGCAGCCCCAGCATTTT.